This T cell receptor (beta chain) came from a study of shared clonotypes between healthy human individuals. Naive CD8 cells, CD45RO-negative and positively selected for CCR7, excluded terminally differentiated effector memory CD45RA+ cells. Germline V CDR1 and CDR2: ENHRY, SYGVKD. The CDR3 length is 13 residues. V dropped 3 bases and J dropped 2 bases, with 8 bases sitting between them. Generated by immunoSEQ multiplex PCR, the TCRdb table keeps only in-frame clones and is missing some. The data hold about 2.1 million clones, with around 95% observed a single time. This clonotype was sampled from a man between 18 and 35 years old in good health. Some clones in this sample may be carry-over from other donors' samples. The sequencing sample was made of naive CD8+ T cells from PBMCs. The J gene is TRBJ2-7, the V gene TRBV10-3; D remains ambiguous. The CDR3 sequence: CAISEGTPYEQYF. The CDR3 DNA reads TGTGCCATCAGTGAAGGTACCCCCTACGAGCAGTACTTC.